This is a list of T cell receptor beta chains from one sample in a study of healthy donors' naive CD4 and CD8 T cells. TCRdb reanalysed the reads using MiXCR and keeps one entry per CDR3 protein. The data hold around 180,000 distinct CDR3 sequences, with about 76% observed a single time. What was sequenced was naive CD4+ and CD8+ T cells sorted from blood, pooled from several donors. The receptors here all came from a pool of human donors in good health; the sample pools cells from several healthy donors. Each CDR3 is given with its conserved first and last residue. The order of the fields is V gene, D gene, clone size, J gene, CDR3 DNA, CDR3 protein. A D gene is named only where the DNA matches it firmly. A clone size is listed for some rows: how often the clone was seen (once, few, many), or a class if it is expanded.

>TRBV6-5|-|-|TRBJ2-7
TGTGCCAGCCAGGGGCCTAGCTACGAGCAGTACTTC
CASQGPSYEQYF
>TRBV19|TRBD1|-|TRBJ1-1
TGTGCCAGTAGTAAGGGACAGTTGAGGGTAGGAGCTGAAGCTTTCTTT
CASSKGQLRVGAEAFF
>TRBV29-1|-|-|TRBJ1-3
TGCAGCGTTGAAGATCGGTCACCGAACTTTACCTCTGGAAACACCATATATTTT
CSVEDRSPNFTSGNTIYF
>TRBV29-1|-|-|TRBJ2-7
TGCAGCGTTGCCCCCCGGCAGGGGAACTACGAGCAGTACTTC
CSVAPRQGNYEQYF
>TRBV29-1|TRBD2|-|TRBJ2-7
TGCAGCGTTGAAGATATCGCAGGGTCGGGAGGTTACGAGCAGTACTTC
CSVEDIAGSGGYEQYF
>TRBV19|-|-|TRBJ1-2
TGTGCCAGTAGTAAGAACTATGGCTACACCTTC
CASSKNYGYTF
>TRBV11-3|-|once|TRBJ2-2
TGTGCCAGCAGCTTCGGGCAACTAGAGACCGGGGAGCTGTTTTTT
CASSFGQLETGELFF
>TRBV14|-|-|TRBJ1-1
TGTGCCAGCAAGGACCTCCCTATGAACACTGAAGCTTTCTTT
CASKDLPMNTEAFF
>TRBV29-1|TRBD1|-|TRBJ1-2
TGCAGCGTCTGGACAGGGGCTGGCTACACCTTC
CSVWTGAGYTF
>TRBV29-1|-|-|TRBJ2-7
TGCAGCGTTGTCAGGGGACACGAGCAGTACTTC
CSVVRGHEQYF
>TRBV19|-|-|TRBJ1-2
TGTGCCAGTAGTATGCCCGCAGGCGGCTACACCTTC
CASSMPAGGYTF
>TRBV5-1|-|once|TRBJ2-7
TGCGCCAGCAGCTTGGTCGGGGGCGCGTTGTACGAGCAGTACTTC
CASSLVGGALYEQYF
>TRBV27|-|once|TRBJ2-3
TGTGCCGGCAGTCCTCCGGGACTTAGCACAGATACGCAGTATTTT
CAGSPPGLSTDTQYF
>TRBV19|TRBD2|-|TRBJ2-2
TGTGCCAGTAGAAAACAGTTCCCCGGGACTAGCGGAAACACCGGGGAGCTGTTTTTT
CASRKQFPGTSGNTGELFF
>TRBV19|-|-|TRBJ1-5
TGTGCCAGTAGTAGCGGACTCGGGGGCAATCAGCCCCAGCATTTT
CASSSGLGGNQPQHF
>TRBV19|-|few|TRBJ2-5
TGTGCCAGTAGTATGAGAGAGACCCAGTACTTC
CASSMRETQYF
>TRBV11-2|-|few|TRBJ1-2
TGTGCCAGCAGCTTATTTGGGATCCTTAACTATGGCTACACCTTC
CASSLFGILNYGYTF
>TRBV6-5|TRBD2|-|TRBJ2-3
TGTGCCAGCAGCACGCTAACTAGCGGGAACTCTTATACGCAGTATTTT
CASSTLTSGNSYTQYF
>TRBV6-2/TRBV6-3|-|-|TRBJ2-2
TGTGCCAGCAGTTACTCGAGGGGTACCGGGGAGCTGTTTTTT
CASSYSRGTGELFF
>TRBV5-4|TRBD2|-|TRBJ2-3
TGTGCCAGCAGCTTACCTTTGGCGGGAGTGAAAGATACGCAGTATTTT
CASSLPLAGVKDTQYF
>TRBV6-2/TRBV6-3|TRBD2|-|TRBJ2-7
TGTGCCAGCAGGACGGGCGGGAGTTACGAGCAGTACTTC
CASRTGGSYEQYF
>TRBV28|-|-|TRBJ2-5
TGTGCCAGCACTAGCCACCAGGCGCATCTTCAAGAGACCCAGTACTTC
CASTSHQAHLQETQYF
>TRBV19|TRBD1|-|TRBJ2-1
TGTGCCAGTAGTTTGGGACAGGGGCTAGTCTTC
CASSLGQGLVF
>TRBV27|-|-|TRBJ2-1
TGTGCCAGCAGTTGGGGAGACTCCTACAATGAGCAGTTCTTC
CASSWGDSYNEQFF
>TRBV19|-|-|TRBJ2-6
TGTGCCAGTCGAGATTTTGGGGCCAACGTCCTGACTTTC
CASRDFGANVLTF
>TRBV6-5|-|once|TRBJ1-5
TGTGCCAGCAGTTACTCAATTCCAACTAATCAGCCCCAGCATTTT
CASSYSIPTNQPQHF
>TRBV19|-|-|TRBJ2-7
TGTGCCAGTAGTCAGGGTCGTCTGGACGAGCAGTACTTC
CASSQGRLDEQYF
>TRBV6-2/TRBV6-3|-|-|TRBJ1-1
TGTGCCATCTACAGGGCCTTGAACACTGAAGCTTTCTTT
CAIYRALNTEAFF